The following is a T cell receptor beta chain sequence with its context. Its antigen is not identified. The data are from a study of CD8 T cells in ankylosing spondylitis. Study-wide results and limits: Ankylosing spondylitis blood appeared to be characterized by a TCR beta motif of eight or nine highly homologous variants. Disease-linked clones were reportedly significantly enriched in matched ankylosing spondylitis synovial fluid.

Quantitative 5'-RACE with molecular barcodes was used to make the TCR beta libraries. TCRdb re-derived calls from the 5' RACE reads in MiXCR, one entry per CDR3 protein. The table records over 400,000 distinct CDR3 sequences, roughly 25% of them present only once. The source material was blood, either unsorted or a sorted T cell fraction (not recorded which). The sequence derives from a male donor with ankylosing spondylitis.

CDR3 loop: CASSNDRGGETQYF. DNA for the CDR3: TGTGCCAGCAGCAACGACAGGGGAGGGGAGACCCAGTACTTC. This rearrangement joins TRBV4-2 to TRBJ2-5, with a weak D call TRBD1 (8 bases). The CDR3 covers 14 residues. V lost 5 bases and J lost 5, with 15 bases in between. The germline V gene encodes CDR1 LGHNA and CDR2 YNFKEQ.